This T cell receptor beta chain emerged from a study of response to subunit inactivated influenza vaccine. The germline V gene has CDR1 MGHDK and CDR2 SYGVNS. The CDR3 loop spans 13 amino acids. V shed 3 bases and J shed 2 bases, with 6 bases lying between them. TCRdb independently ran MiXCR on the RT-PCR reads; one entry per CDR3 protein. The profile shows 500,000 to 700,000 distinct CDR3 sequences, roughly 23% of them singletons. The sample also formed part of further work on T cells expressing NK-cell markers. In that study: The authors made TCR beta cDNA libraries by 5'RACE template switching. This switching added a universal primer site and UMIs. Clones of NKG2C+ T cells that had expanded were of unclear HCMV specificity.

The J gene is TRBJ2-3, the V gene TRBV25-1; D not resolved. Sequenced material: CD4+ T cells sorted from PBMCs, taken approximately 13 days after vaccination. The receptor's source is a man in his forties or fifties who received an inactivated influenza vaccine. The CDR3 sequence is CASSDRATDTQYF. CDR3 nucleotide sequence: TGTGCCAGCAGTGATCGTGCCACAGATACGCAGTATTTT.